This paragraph reports one T cell receptor beta chain. This record comes from a study of blood T cell repertoires in COVID-19. Assay used: immunoSEQ multiplex PCR; TCRdb lists only in-frame clones, some missing. The sample contains some 110,000 clones, about 89% of which appear only once. The TCR originated in a human donor in a cohort sampled during active COVID-19. Sequencing was performed on peripheral blood.

The CDR3 DNA is TGTGCCAGAAGCTGGGGGACTATCCGGACGCACAATGAGCAGTTCTTC. This sequence encodes CARSWGTIRTHNEQFF. The chain carries TRBV5-3 and TRBJ2-1; TRBD2 matches 7 bases. TRBV5-3 is an ORF, and what it does is uncertain. CDR3 length: 16 amino acids. The ends lost 3 bases at V and 5 bases at J; junction bases unmatched: 11.